This TCR beta chain was profiled in a study of blood T cell repertoires in COVID-19. The V end lost 3 bases, the J end lost 0 bases, and 5 bases lay between the germline ends. Per germline, CDR1 SNHLY and CDR2 FYNNEI. The CDR3 contains 13 residues. Generated by immunoSEQ multiplex PCR, the TCRdb table keeps only in-frame clones and is missing some. Of about 150,000 clones listed, roughly nine tenths were seen once; the top ten hold roughly 13%. The sequence came from a man between 18 and 29 years old with COVID-19, enrolled during active disease. The chain has TRBV2 and TRBJ2-5; no reliable D call. The sample comprised peripheral blood. CDR3 in amino acids: CASSDEYQETQYF. CDR3 sequence (DNA): TGTGCCAGCAGTGACGAGTACCAAGAGACCCAGTACTTC.